The source of this T cell receptor beta chain is a study of CD8 T cells in ankylosing spondylitis. Study results and limitations: About eight highly homologous variants made up a TCR beta motif that seemed to typify ankylosing spondylitis blood.

Concerning this clonotype itself: Its antigen is not identified.

The CDR3 has 16 amino acids. V lost 4 bases and J lost 0, with 10 bases in between. Germline CDR1 reads MNHEY; CDR2 reads SVGEGT. Each CDR3 protein gets one entry after TCRdb re-called the 5' RACE reads with MiXCR. This table has approximately 150,000 distinct CDR3 sequences, under 35% appearing once. Sequenced material: synovial fluid, either unsorted or a sorted T cell fraction (not recorded which). The clonotype originates from a male donor with ankylosing spondylitis. The chain carries TRBV6-2 or TRBV6-3 and TRBJ2-6; no reliable D call. CDR3 DNA: TGTGCCAGCAGTTTCGACTTGAGCTCTGGGGCCAACGTCCTGACTTTC. Amino acid sequence: CASSFDLSSGANVLTF.